The rows below give T cell receptor beta chains drawn from one sample of a study of blood T cell repertoires in COVID-19. Libraries were prepared by immunoSEQ multiplex PCR; TCRdb keeps only in-frame clonotypes and omits some of them. The table records about 170,000 clones, roughly 80% of them present only once. The sequenced sample consisted of peripheral blood. The receptor set was obtained from a man aged 65 to 79 with acute or convalescent COVID-19. Both conserved end residues are part of each CDR3. The order of the fields is clone size, V gene, J gene, CDR3 length, D gene, CDR3 protein, CDR3 DNA. The D gene is left open where the match is weak. Not every row has a clone size; where given, it reads once, few, many or a size class.

clone_size: NA
v_call: TRBV6-6
j_call: TRBJ1-2
cdr3_length: 13
d_call: NA
cdr3_aa: CASSSGVEYGYTF
cdr3_nt: TGTGCCAGCAGTTCAGGGGTAGAGTATGGCTACACCTTC

clone_size: NA
v_call: TRBV24-1
j_call: TRBJ2-3
cdr3_length: 15
d_call: NA
cdr3_aa: CATSDLMGSTDTQYF
cdr3_nt: TGTGCCACCAGTGATTTGATGGGCAGCACAGATACGCAGTATTTT

clone_size: NA
v_call: TRBV19
j_call: TRBJ1-3
cdr3_length: 17
d_call: TRBD1
cdr3_aa: CASSIDLFTGAGNTIYF
cdr3_nt: TGTGCCAGTAGTATAGACCTTTTCACAGGGGCTGGAAACACCATATATTTT

clone_size: NA
v_call: TRBV6-1
j_call: TRBJ2-3
cdr3_length: 12
d_call: NA
cdr3_aa: CASSDPADTQYF
cdr3_nt: TGTGCCAGCAGTGACCCCGCAGATACGCAGTATTTT

clone_size: NA
v_call: TRBV19
j_call: TRBJ2-5
cdr3_length: 13
d_call: NA
cdr3_aa: CASMVQGGETQYF
cdr3_nt: TGTGCCAGTATGGTACAGGGAGGGGAGACCCAGTACTTC

clone_size: NA
v_call: TRBV7-2
j_call: TRBJ1-2
cdr3_length: 15
d_call: NA
cdr3_aa: CASSPSATPSHGYTF
cdr3_nt: TGTGCCAGCAGCCCTAGCGCGACCCCGAGCCATGGCTACACCTTC

clone_size: NA
v_call: TRBV25-1
j_call: TRBJ1-6
cdr3_length: 15
d_call: NA
cdr3_aa: CASSERTAGVSPLHF
cdr3_nt: TGTGCCAGCAGTGAAAGGACAGCCGGGGTATCACCCCTCCACTTT

clone_size: few
v_call: TRBV5-1
j_call: TRBJ2-2
cdr3_length: 15
d_call: NA
cdr3_aa: CASSLSLAETGELFF
cdr3_nt: TGCGCCAGCAGCTTAAGTTTAGCGGAAACCGGGGAGCTGTTTTTT

clone_size: NA
v_call: TRBV7-7
j_call: TRBJ2-1
cdr3_length: 18
d_call: TRBD2
cdr3_aa: CASSLPGLAGGSRNEQFF
cdr3_nt: TGTGCTAGCAGCCTCCCGGGACTAGCGGGAGGTAGTCGGAATGAGCAGTTCTTC

clone_size: NA
v_call: TRBV25-1
j_call: TRBJ2-7
cdr3_length: 15
d_call: NA
cdr3_aa: CASSELRDLSYEQYF
cdr3_nt: TGTGCCAGCAGTGAATTGCGGGACCTCTCCTACGAGCAGTACTTC

clone_size: NA
v_call: TRBV28
j_call: TRBJ1-5
cdr3_length: 12
d_call: NA
cdr3_aa: CATAGGAQPQHF
cdr3_nt: TGTGCCACCGCTGGAGGGGCTCAGCCCCAGCATTTT

clone_size: NA
v_call: TRBV3-1/TRBV3-2
j_call: TRBJ2-1
cdr3_length: 15
d_call: NA
cdr3_aa: CASSRGTYSYNEQFF
cdr3_nt: TGTGCCAGCAGCCGTGGGACATACTCCTACAATGAGCAGTTCTTC

clone_size: NA
v_call: TRBV6-4
j_call: TRBJ1-5
cdr3_length: 15
d_call: NA
cdr3_aa: CASSKSDSSNQPQHF
cdr3_nt: TGTGCCAGCAGTAAGTCGGACTCATCAAATCAGCCCCAGCATTTT

clone_size: once
v_call: TRBV6-5
j_call: TRBJ1-1
cdr3_length: 15
d_call: NA
cdr3_aa: CASSKISGVGTEAFF
cdr3_nt: TGTGCCAGCAGTAAGATTAGCGGGGTTGGGACTGAAGCTTTCTTT

clone_size: NA
v_call: TRBV12-2
j_call: TRBJ2-2
cdr3_length: 19
d_call: NA
cdr3_aa: CASRSPDRGLSMNTGELFF
cdr3_nt: TGTGCAAGTCGCTCCCCCGACAGGGGGCTAAGCATGAACACCGGGGAGCTGTTTTTT

clone_size: NA
v_call: TRBV12-2
j_call: TRBJ2-7
cdr3_length: 16
d_call: NA
cdr3_aa: CASRSVTSGETYEQYF
cdr3_nt: TGTGCAAGTCGCTCAGTCACTAGCGGGGAGACCTACGAGCAGTACTTC

clone_size: few
v_call: TRBV28
j_call: TRBJ1-2
cdr3_length: 15
d_call: NA
cdr3_aa: CASSFAGIGNYGYTF
cdr3_nt: TGTGCCAGCAGTTTTGCCGGGATCGGGAACTATGGCTACACCTTC

clone_size: once
v_call: TRBV6-5
j_call: TRBJ1-2
cdr3_length: 11
d_call: NA
cdr3_aa: CASRTLYGYTF
cdr3_nt: TGTGCCAGCAGAACTCTTTATGGCTACACCTTC

clone_size: NA
v_call: TRBV11-2
j_call: TRBJ2-7
cdr3_length: 11
d_call: NA
cdr3_aa: CASRKADEQYF
cdr3_nt: TGTGCCAGCAGAAAGGCGGACGAGCAGTACTTC

clone_size: few
v_call: TRBV6-5
j_call: TRBJ2-7
cdr3_length: 15
d_call: TRBD2
cdr3_aa: CASRPSTSGKNEQYF
cdr3_nt: TGTGCCAGCAGGCCCTCAACTAGCGGCAAGAACGAGCAGTACTTC

clone_size: NA
v_call: TRBV4-3
j_call: TRBJ1-2
cdr3_length: 19
d_call: NA
cdr3_aa: CASSQGPRGGLSLNYGYTF
cdr3_nt: TGCGCCAGCAGCCAAGGGCCGAGGGGGGGACTGTCCCTTAACTATGGCTACACCTTC

clone_size: NA
v_call: TRBV5-4
j_call: TRBJ2-5
cdr3_length: 15
d_call: TRBD2
cdr3_aa: CASSLGTSGQETQYF
cdr3_nt: TGTGCCAGCAGCTTGGGGACTAGCGGACAAGAGACCCAGTACTTC

clone_size: NA
v_call: TRBV9
j_call: TRBJ2-3
cdr3_length: 14
d_call: NA
cdr3_aa: CASSVGDYTDTQYF
cdr3_nt: TGTGCCAGCAGCGTAGGTGACTACACAGATACGCAGTATTTT

clone_size: NA
v_call: TRBV29-1
j_call: TRBJ1-1
cdr3_length: 13
d_call: NA
cdr3_aa: CSVEDDARTEAFF
cdr3_nt: TGCAGCGTTGAAGATGACGCTAGGACTGAAGCTTTCTTT

clone_size: NA
v_call: TRBV4-3
j_call: TRBJ2-4
cdr3_length: 20
d_call: TRBD2
cdr3_aa: CASSQAWGLAEEVSKNIQYF
cdr3_nt: TGCGCCAGCAGCCAAGCTTGGGGACTAGCGGAAGAGGTATCCAAAAACATTCAGTACTTC

clone_size: few
v_call: TRBV12-3/TRBV12-4
j_call: TRBJ2-2
cdr3_length: 13
d_call: TRBD1
cdr3_aa: CASRGTGTGELFF
cdr3_nt: TGTGCCAGCAGGGGGACAGGGACCGGGGAGCTGTTTTTT

clone_size: few
v_call: TRBV19
j_call: TRBJ2-1
cdr3_length: 18
d_call: TRBD2
cdr3_aa: CASIKRSGGAKSYNEQFF
cdr3_nt: TGTGCCAGTATTAAACGTAGCGGGGGGGCCAAGTCCTACAATGAGCAGTTCTTC

clone_size: NA
v_call: TRBV3-1/TRBV3-2
j_call: TRBJ2-1
cdr3_length: 15
d_call: TRBD2
cdr3_aa: CASSQSTSGGPEEFF
cdr3_nt: TGTGCCAGCAGCCAATCCACTAGCGGGGGGCCGGAGGAATTCTTC

clone_size: once
v_call: TRBV5-5
j_call: TRBJ1-5
cdr3_length: 15
d_call: TRBD1
cdr3_aa: CASSLGQGRGQPQHF
cdr3_nt: TGTGCCAGCAGCTTGGGACAGGGGCGTGGACAGCCCCAGCATTTT

clone_size: NA
v_call: TRBV9
j_call: TRBJ2-1
cdr3_length: 16
d_call: TRBD2
cdr3_aa: CASSSRQGLAVDEQFF
cdr3_nt: TGTGCCAGCAGCTCGAGGCAGGGACTAGCAGTAGATGAGCAGTTCTTC

clone_size: many
v_call: TRBV27
j_call: TRBJ2-7
cdr3_length: 13
d_call: TRBD2
cdr3_aa: CASRTGGVNEQYF
cdr3_nt: TGTGCCAGCAGAACGGGGGGTGTCAACGAGCAGTACTTC

clone_size: NA
v_call: TRBV5-5
j_call: TRBJ1-1
cdr3_length: 13
d_call: NA
cdr3_aa: CASSFQSNTEAFF
cdr3_nt: TGTGCCAGCAGCTTTCAGTCGAACACTGAAGCTTTCTTT

clone_size: NA
v_call: TRBV14
j_call: TRBJ2-3
cdr3_length: 16
d_call: TRBD2
cdr3_aa: CASSQRLAGFTDTQYF
cdr3_nt: TGTGCCAGCAGCCAACGACTAGCGGGATTTACAGATACGCAGTATTTT

clone_size: NA
v_call: TRBV2
j_call: TRBJ1-1
cdr3_length: 14
d_call: NA
cdr3_aa: CASTQWGRNTEAFF
cdr3_nt: TGTGCCAGCACTCAGTGGGGCAGGAACACTGAAGCTTTCTTT

clone_size: many
v_call: TRBV19
j_call: TRBJ1-5
cdr3_length: 19
d_call: TRBD1
cdr3_aa: CASSMTGNPSYVANQPQHF
cdr3_nt: TGTGCCAGTAGTATGACAGGGAATCCCTCATATGTCGCCAATCAGCCCCAGCATTTT

clone_size: NA
v_call: TRBV11-3
j_call: TRBJ2-5
cdr3_length: 15
d_call: TRBD2
cdr3_aa: CASSLGRAGKETQYF
cdr3_nt: TGTGCCAGCAGCCTGGGGAGGGCAGGGAAAGAGACCCAGTACTTC

clone_size: NA
v_call: TRBV5-1
j_call: TRBJ1-1
cdr3_length: 14
d_call: NA
cdr3_aa: CASSLGRVTGEAFF
cdr3_nt: TGCGCCAGCAGCTTGGGTCGTGTAACTGGTGAAGCTTTCTTT

clone_size: NA
v_call: TRBV27
j_call: TRBJ1-4
cdr3_length: 14
d_call: NA
cdr3_aa: CASGITGGEEKLFF
cdr3_nt: TGTGCCAGCGGCATAACGGGGGGGGAAGAAAAACTGTTTTTT

clone_size: NA
v_call: TRBV4-2
j_call: TRBJ2-7
cdr3_length: 15
d_call: TRBD1
cdr3_aa: CASSQSSDRVNEQYF
cdr3_nt: TGTGCCAGCAGCCAATCATCGGACAGGGTGAACGAGCAGTACTTC

clone_size: NA
v_call: TRBV24-1
j_call: TRBJ2-5
cdr3_length: 14
d_call: TRBD2
cdr3_aa: CATSDGGGQETQYF
cdr3_nt: TGTGCCACCAGTGATGGGGGGGGGCAAGAGACCCAGTACTTC

clone_size: NA
v_call: TRBV18
j_call: TRBJ1-3
cdr3_length: 16
d_call: TRBD1
cdr3_aa: CASSPGQATSGNTIYF
cdr3_nt: TGTGCCAGCTCACCCGGACAGGCAACCTCTGGAAACACCATATATTTT

clone_size: NA
v_call: TRBV5-6
j_call: TRBJ2-2
cdr3_length: 13
d_call: NA
cdr3_aa: CASSFYNTGELFF
cdr3_nt: TGTGCCAGCAGCTTTTATAACACCGGGGAGCTGTTTTTT

clone_size: once
v_call: TRBV7-8
j_call: TRBJ1-5
cdr3_length: 15
d_call: NA
cdr3_aa: CASSPSGQVGQPQHF
cdr3_nt: TGTGCCAGCAGCCCGTCAGGGCAGGTGGGGCAGCCCCAGCATTTT

clone_size: NA
v_call: TRBV3-1/TRBV3-2
j_call: TRBJ1-3
cdr3_length: 17
d_call: TRBD1
cdr3_aa: CASSQPGQGNWGNTIYF
cdr3_nt: TGTGCCAGCAGCCAGCCCGGACAGGGGAATTGGGGAAACACCATATATTTT

clone_size: NA
v_call: TRBV3-1/TRBV3-2
j_call: TRBJ1-2
cdr3_length: 16
d_call: TRBD1
cdr3_aa: CASSHAGTGGISGYTF
cdr3_nt: TGTGCCAGCAGCCATGCAGGGACAGGGGGCATCTCCGGCTACACCTTC

clone_size: NA
v_call: TRBV19
j_call: TRBJ2-5
cdr3_length: 14
d_call: TRBD1
cdr3_aa: CASSTRDSQETQYF
cdr3_nt: TGTGCCAGTAGTACACGGGACAGCCAAGAGACCCAGTACTTC

clone_size: NA
v_call: TRBV7-9
j_call: TRBJ1-4
cdr3_length: 15
d_call: TRBD1
cdr3_aa: CASSFTGGFNEKLFF
cdr3_nt: TGTGCCAGCAGCTTTACAGGGGGATTTAATGAAAAACTGTTTTTT

clone_size: NA
v_call: TRBV6-5
j_call: TRBJ2-3
cdr3_length: 14
d_call: NA
cdr3_aa: CASSPLTRPDTQYF
cdr3_nt: TGTGCCAGCAGCCCCCTCACGAGGCCAGATACGCAGTATTTT

clone_size: NA
v_call: TRBV6-5
j_call: TRBJ1-2
cdr3_length: 11
d_call: NA
cdr3_aa: CASMRRGGYTF
cdr3_nt: TGTGCCAGCATGCGACGAGGTGGCTACACCTTC

clone_size: NA
v_call: TRBV19
j_call: TRBJ2-1
cdr3_length: 14
d_call: NA
cdr3_aa: CASSRAPGNNEQFF
cdr3_nt: TGTGCCAGTAGTAGGGCGCCAGGAAACAATGAGCAGTTCTTC

clone_size: NA
v_call: TRBV28
j_call: TRBJ2-5
cdr3_length: 15
d_call: TRBD2
cdr3_aa: CASSFTGGGVETQYF
cdr3_nt: TGTGCCAGCAGTTTTACGGGCGGGGGAGTGGAGACCCAGTACTTC

clone_size: NA
v_call: TRBV6-1
j_call: TRBJ1-1
cdr3_length: 15
d_call: NA
cdr3_aa: CASSEPGQLNTEAFF
cdr3_nt: TGTGCCAGCAGTGAGCCGGGACAATTGAACACTGAAGCTTTCTTT

clone_size: NA
v_call: TRBV28
j_call: TRBJ2-1
cdr3_length: 15
d_call: TRBD2
cdr3_aa: CASKVASGRVDEQFF
cdr3_nt: TGTGCCAGCAAGGTGGCTAGCGGGAGGGTAGATGAGCAGTTCTTC

clone_size: NA
v_call: TRBV13
j_call: TRBJ2-1
cdr3_length: 13
d_call: NA
cdr3_aa: CASSFGDGNEQFF
cdr3_nt: TGTGCCAGCAGCTTTGGAGATGGGAATGAGCAGTTCTTC

clone_size: NA
v_call: TRBV28
j_call: TRBJ2-5
cdr3_length: 14
d_call: NA
cdr3_aa: CASSQRRLQETQYF
cdr3_nt: TGTGCCAGCAGTCAGCGACGACTGCAAGAGACCCAGTACTTC

clone_size: NA
v_call: TRBV7-2
j_call: TRBJ2-7
cdr3_length: 15
d_call: TRBD1
cdr3_aa: CASSLEWDRAYEQYF
cdr3_nt: TGTGCCAGCAGCTTAGAGTGGGACAGAGCCTACGAGCAGTACTTC

clone_size: NA
v_call: TRBV2
j_call: TRBJ2-6
cdr3_length: 15
d_call: NA
cdr3_aa: CASSGRGSGANVLTF
cdr3_nt: TGTGCCAGCAGTGGCAGGGGTAGTGGGGCCAACGTCCTGACTTTC

clone_size: NA
v_call: TRBV6-5
j_call: TRBJ1-2
cdr3_length: 15
d_call: TRBD1
cdr3_aa: CASSKRQGPLNGYTF
cdr3_nt: TGTGCCAGCAGTAAACGACAGGGGCCACTTAACGGCTACACCTTC

clone_size: NA
v_call: TRBV19
j_call: TRBJ2-3
cdr3_length: 13
d_call: TRBD2
cdr3_aa: CASNGGRGDTQYF
cdr3_nt: TGTGCCAGTAATGGCGGGAGAGGGGATACGCAGTATTTT